Sequencing of this T cell receptor beta chain was carried out in a study of T-cell reconstitution after alpha-beta-depleted transplantation in children. Comment on this clonotype: Antigen: not known.

Trimming shortened V by 4 bases and J by 3 bases, and 15 bases separated the two germline ends. CDR1 is SEHNR and CDR2 is FQNEAQ in the germline V gene (reference sequence). The CDR3 extends over 15 amino acids. Study results and limitations: Surviving recipient T cells and thymic progenitors produced the high day-60 TCRbeta diversity seen in some patients. The study reportedly traced alpha-beta T cells about two months after transplant to several hundred expanded graft clones. Fresh T-cell production supplied most of the T-cell counts and diversity seen one year after transplant.

The TCRbeta library incorporated unique molecular identifiers. Each CDR3 protein gets one entry after TCRdb re-called the PCR reads with MiXCR. Of around 370,000 distinct CDR3 sequences in the sample, roughly 15% were seen once. Material: PBMCs, mostly from graft donor cells, obtained 360 days after TCRalphabeta/CD19-depleted stem cell transplant. The source is a male patient between 2 and 10 years old who had a stem cell transplant for acute lymphoblastic leukemia, so the T cells may come from the graft donor. The chain couples TRBV7-9 to TRBJ2-5; D might be TRBD2 (6 bases). The CDR3 loop is CASSSREKPKETQYF. CDR3 nucleotides: TGTGCCAGCAGCTCCCGGGAGAAACCAAAAGAGACCCAGTACTTC.